This TCR beta chain was sequenced in a study of human T cells and chemical hapten exposure. Study-level information: Patients having alopecia areata, totalis or universalis were mostly female.

The CDR3 loop spans 15 amino acids. V lost 7 bases, J lost 1 base, and 16 bases lay in between. Germline V CDR1 and CDR2: LNHDA, SQIVND (reference sequence). This clonotype has only a few counts. TCRdb ran MiXCR on the RACE reads and lists one entry per CDR3 protein. Of about 120,000 distinct CDR3 sequences in the sample, about 13% are singletons; the top ten hold roughly 3.1%. The time point: pre-sensitization, week 0. Treatment: therapeutic diphenylcyclopropenone sensitization with weekly scalp DPC. This clonotype originated in a woman between 18 and 29 years old with alopecia areata. Some clones in this sample may be carry-over from other donors' samples. This sample comprised whole blood, obtained in connection with sensitization to the hapten diphenylcyclopropenone (DPC). The chain has TRBV19 and TRBJ1-2; D call uncertain. The CDR3 region has the DNA TGTGCCAGTAACTTCCTCGAGGCAGATAACTATGGCTACACCTTC. It specifies CASNFLEADNYGYTF.